This passage covers 32 T cell receptor beta chains from one sample sequenced in a study of blood T cell repertoires in COVID-19. The repertoire was sequenced with immunoSEQ multiplex PCR; TCRdb's copy has only in-frame clones and lacks some. The sample consists of more than 150,000 clones, roughly 87% of them appearing once. Input material: PBMCs or T cells enriched from blood (not recorded which). Receptor source: a woman between 45 and 60 years old who had recovered from COVID-19.

As DNA, the CDR3 is TGTGCCAGCAGCCAAGGCGTAGCGAGCCTAGGGTACGAGCAGTACTTC. Amino acids: CASSQGVASLGYEQYF. This chain joins TRBV7-2 and TRBJ2-7; TRBD2 might be the D (5 bases). CDR3 length equals 16 residues. Trimming removed 5 bases at V and 4 bases at J, with 21 bases between. CDR1 SGHTA and CDR2 FQGNSA come from the germline V gene.

The chain carries TRBV20-1 and TRBJ1-5; D may be TRBD1 (5 bases). Trimming took 3 bases from V and 4 from J, leaving 10 bases between them. The germline CDR1 and CDR2 sequences are DFQATT and SNEGSKA (reference sequence). The CDR3 extends over 13 amino acids. The CDR3 DNA reads as TGCAGTGCTAGTCAGGGTTGGAATCAGCCCCAGCATTTT. Residues: CSASQGWNQPQHF.

This chain uses TRBV11-2 with TRBJ2-7; D remains unclear. CDR3 size: 14 residues. The V end lost 1 base, the J end lost 1 base, and 8 bases lay between the germline ends. Looked up from germline, CDR1 is SGHAT and CDR2 is FQNNGV. The CDR3 DNA reads TGTGCCAGCAGCTTAGGTGACTCATCCTACGAGCAGTACTTC. It translates to CASSLGDSSYEQYF.

The chain recombines TRBV19 with TRBJ2-1; 14 nucleotides match TRBD2. The CDR3 extends over 21 amino acids. With V trimmed by 5 bases and J by 2 bases, 17 bases remained unmatched. Germline CDR1 is LNHDA and CDR2 is SQIVND (reference sequence). CDR3 coding DNA: TGTGCCAGTAGTGTTTCCGGTCCCGGACTAGCGGGAGGCCTTACCTACAATGAGCAGTTCTTC. This encodes CASSVSGPGLAGGLTYNEQFF.

CDR3 coding DNA: TGTGCCAGCTCACCACCTGGGGGGTGGAACACTGAAGCTTTCTTT. Protein sequence: CASSPPGGWNTEAFF. This sequence joins TRBV18 and TRBJ1-1; TRBD1 is a possible D gene (5 bases). Germline lookup yields CDR1 KGHSH and CDR2 LQKENI. V dropped 0 bases and J dropped 1 base, with 9 bases sitting between them. This CDR3 is built from 15 residues.

The CDR3 here is CASSYSGGTNEKLFF. The CDR3 DNA follows: TGTGCCAGCAGTTACTCCGGGGGAACTAATGAAAAACTGTTTTTT. The chain has TRBV6-5 and TRBJ1-4; a possible D gene is TRBD1 (5 bases). The ends were cut back, 0 bases at V and 1 base at J, with 6 bases in the middle. Germline V gives CDR1 MNHEY, CDR2 SVGAGI. The CDR3 spans 15 residues.

The chain has TRBV10-2 and TRBJ1-1; possible D gene TRBD1, 5 bases. V was shortened by 0 bases and J by 7 bases, with 12 bases between the two germline ends. The CDR3 contains 14 residues. Germline V gives CDR1 WSHSY, CDR2 SAAADI. The CDR3 sequence: CASSESRQLFEAFF. Written as DNA, the CDR3 is TGCGCCAGCAGTGAGTCTAGACAGCTATTTGAAGCTTTCTTT.

The CDR3 sequence: CASSLALSGNEKLFF. The CDR3 region has the DNA TGTGCCAGCAGCTTAGCGTTGTCGGGGAATGAAAAACTGTTTTTT. J is TRBJ1-4 and V is TRBV7-9; D not certain. Germline V gene lookup returns CDR1 SEHNR and CDR2 FQNEAQ (reference sequence). This CDR3 has 15 amino acids. Trimming took 0 bases from V and 5 from J, leaving 10 bases between them.

This rearrangement joins TRBV18 to TRBJ1-5, with TRBD1 matching 7 bases. Germline CDR1 and CDR2: KGHSH and LQKENI. This CDR3 contains 14 residues. V shed 0 bases and J 7 bases; nucleotides not matched to a gene: 3. CDR3 sequence reads: CASSPPTGRQPQHF. CDR3 nucleotide sequence: TGTGCCAGCTCACCACCGACAGGGAGGCAGCCCCAGCATTTT. Full variable domain (outside the CDR3, taken from reference TRBV18 and TRBJ1-5): NAGVMQNPRHLVRRRGQEARLRCSPMKGHSHVYWYRQLPEEGLKFMVYLQKENIIDESGMPKERFSAEFPKEGPSILRIQQVVRGDSAAYFCASSPPTGRQPQHFGDGTRLSIL.

This chain uses TRBV7-2 with TRBJ2-2; D is ambiguous. Germline CDR1 SGHTA, CDR2 FQGNSA. The ends were cut back, 5 bases at V and 0 bases at J, with 4 bases in the middle. The CDR3 is 13 residues long. The CDR3 bases are TGTGCCAGCAGCATTACGAACACCGGGGAGCTGTTTTTT. It codes for CASSITNTGELFF.

V usage is TRBV19 and J usage is TRBJ2-1; TRBD1 might be the D (5 bases). Per the germline V gene, CDR1 is LNHDA and CDR2 is SQIVND (reference sequence). This CDR3 contains 14 residues. The V gene lost 5 bases and the J gene lost 1 base, with 9 bases spanning the gap. The CDR3 loop reads CASSLDRSYNEQFF. The CDR3 DNA reads as TGTGCCAGTAGTCTTGACAGATCCTACAATGAGCAGTTCTTC. Looking up the rest from reference TRBV19 and TRBJ2-1 gives the full variable domain: DGGITQSPKYLFRKEGQNVTLSCEQNLNHDAMYWYRQDPGQGLRLIYYSQIVNDFQKGDIAEGYSVSREKKESFPLTVTSAQKNPTAFYLCASSLDRSYNEQFFGPGTRLTVL.

The chain recombines TRBV6-5 with TRBJ1-1; a possible D gene is TRBD1 (5 bases). CDR3 length equals 14 residues. Germline V lookup: CDR1 MNHEY, CDR2 SVGAGI. V was shortened by 5 bases and J by 0 bases, with 10 bases between the two germline ends. The CDR3 spells CASSQGLMNTEAFF. The CDR3 bases are TGTGCCAGCAGTCAGGGACTTATGAACACTGAAGCTTTCTTT.

The chain carries TRBV28 and TRBJ1-2, with D perhaps TRBD1 (5 bases). Trimming took 5 bases from V and 8 from J, leaving 9 bases between them. CDR1 is MDHEN and CDR2 is SYDVKM in the germline V gene. This CDR3 contains 11 residues. The CDR3 DNA reads as TGTGCCAGCAGTGCTAGACAGGGCTACACCTTC. It codes for CASSARQGYTF.

This clone was detected a few times. The chain uses TRBV28 and TRBJ1-6, with no clear D. Trimming shortened V by 6 bases and J by 14 bases, and 17 bases separated the two germline ends. The CDR3 covers 13 residues. Germline-derived CDR1 and CDR2 are MDHEN and SYDVKM. The CDR3 DNA reads TGTGCCAGCAGCTCGTCCCACCTAGTGTCCCTCCACTTT. Amino acid sequence: CASSSSHLVSLHF.

This clone was picked up a small number of times. The chain recombines TRBV23-1 with TRBJ1-2, with TRBD1 identical over 8 bases. TRBV23-1 is classed as an ORF, of uncertain function. Unmatched junction bases numbered 6, after V lost 6 bases and J lost 3 bases. This CDR3 is 14 amino acids long. The DNA of the CDR3 is TGCGCCAGCAGCGAAGACAGGGGTCACTATGGCTACACCTTC. It yields the protein CASSEDRGHYGYTF.

The rearrangement uses TRBV29-1 and TRBJ2-7; TRBD2 aligns across 7 bases. The CDR3 contains 13 residues. The V segment lost 1 base and the J segment 2 bases; nucleotides outside the gene matches: 2. Germline-derived CDR1 and CDR2 are SQVTM and ANQGSEA. The CDR3 nucleotides read TGCAGCGTTGAAGCGGGACTACCCTACGAGCAGTACTTC. Its protein product is CSVEAGLPYEQYF.

This sequence joins TRBV5-6 and TRBJ1-2, with 9 bases aligning to TRBD1. V lost 4 bases to trimming and J lost 1 base; unmatched junction nucleotides: 8. The CDR3 extends over 16 amino acids. CDR1 SGHDT and CDR2 YYEEEE come from the germline V gene. The CDR3 bases are TGTGCCAGCAGCCTACGGGACAGGGCCTTTAACTATGGCTACACCTTC. Translated, it gives CASSLRDRAFNYGYTF.

This clone came up once. CDR3 protein: CASSQDRYEQYF. The CDR3 nucleotides are TGTGCCAGCAGTCAGGACAGGTACGAGCAGTACTTC. This chain joins TRBV6-2 or TRBV6-3 and TRBJ2-7, with 7 positions matching TRBD1. This CDR3 spans 12 amino acids. V lost 5 bases to trimming and J lost 4 bases; unmatched junction nucleotides: 2. Germline lookup yields CDR1 MNHEY and CDR2 SVGEGT.

CDR3: CASSFGTGPLNIQYF. The DNA for the CDR3 is TGTGCCAGCAGTTTTGGGACAGGACCTCTGAACATTCAGTACTTC. The chain is built from TRBV6-6 and TRBJ2-4; 8 bases fit TRBD1. Looked up from germline, CDR1 is MNHNY and CDR2 is SVGAGI (reference sequence). V shed 4 bases, J shed 7 bases, and the junction held 9 bases outside the gene matches. The CDR3 length is 15 residues.

This sequence joins TRBV27 and TRBJ1-2; D remains ambiguous. The CDR3 sequence is 14 residues long. Trimming cost V 2 bases and J 3 bases, with 10 bases left between them. CDR1 and CDR2 (germline): MNHEY, SMNVEV (reference sequence). CDR3 loop: CASSLTYGDYGYTF. The CDR3, as DNA: TGTGCCAGCAGTTTAACGTACGGGGACTATGGCTACACCTTC.

The chain joins TRBV11-2 to TRBJ2-5, with 7 bases matching TRBD2. The germline V gene has CDR1 SGHAT and CDR2 FQNNGV. The CDR3 loop spans 17 amino acids. Trimming removed 6 bases from V and 4 bases from J; junction bases left unmatched: 17. Written as DNA, the CDR3 is TGTGCCAGCAGTAGCCTTGGACTAGTCGTTGTCGGAGAGACCCAGTACTTC. Its translation is CASSSLGLVVVGETQYF.

The chain's CDR3 is CASSPLQRSAAFF. The CDR3 DNA is TGTGCCAGCAGTCCCCTGCAGAGGAGCGCAGCTTTCTTT. V usage is TRBV6-5 and J usage is TRBJ1-1; D ambiguous. The CDR3 sequence is 13 residues long. Germline V lookup: CDR1 MNHEY, CDR2 SVGAGI. Trimming took off 5 bases at V and 10 bases at J, with 17 bases between the two ends.

V is TRBV27 and J is TRBJ2-1; D unresolved. The CDR3 contains 14 residues. V shed 4 bases and J shed 9 bases, with 16 bases lying between them. Germline CDR1 and CDR2: MNHEY and SMNVEV (reference sequence). The CDR3 spells CASSSLTNQVEQFF. The CDR3 DNA sequence: TGTGCCAGCAGTTCTCTCACTAACCAAGTTGAGCAGTTCTTC.

The chain has TRBV11-2 and TRBJ2-1; D unclear. The length of the CDR3 is 16 residues. Deletions cut 0 bases from V and 4 bases from J, with 13 bases between. CDR1 and CDR2 from the germline V gene are SGHAT and FQNNGV. The CDR3 sequence is CASSLDLYSPYNEQFF. CDR3 coding DNA: TGTGCCAGCAGCTTAGATCTCTACTCTCCTTACAATGAGCAGTTCTTC.

This chain connects TRBV3-1 (or the pseudogene TRBV3-2) to TRBJ2-1; tentative D call: TRBD2 (5 bases). Germline V gene data show CDR1 as LGHDT and CDR2 as YNNKEL (reference sequence). The CDR3 is made up of 17 amino acids. V was clipped by 1 base and J by 2 bases, with 15 bases between them. The CDR3 loop reads CASSQGIEGTPYNEQFF. DNA for the CDR3: TGTGCCAGCAGCCAAGGTATAGAGGGAACCCCCTACAATGAGCAGTTCTTC.

The chain uses TRBV6-6 and TRBJ2-7, with TRBD1 matching over 8 bases. The CDR3 spans 15 residues. With 5 bases clipped from V and 3 bases from J, the junction kept 9 bases outside the gene matches. Germline lookup yields CDR1 MNHNY and CDR2 SVGAGI (reference sequence). CDR3: CASSPTTGANYEQYF. Here the CDR3 DNA reads TGTGCCAGCAGTCCCACGACAGGGGCCAACTACGAGCAGTACTTC.

This clone was counted between two and nine times. The chain joins TRBV25-1 to TRBJ2-7; possibly TRBD2 for D (5 bases). This CDR3 has 13 residues. Germline CDR1 and CDR2: MGHDK and SYGVNS. V gave up 5 bases and J gave up 0 bases, with 8 bases separating them. The CDR3, as DNA: TGTGCCAGCAGTAATAGCGCCTCCTACGAGCAGTACTTC. Translation: CASSNSASYEQYF.

The chain couples TRBV10-3 to TRBJ2-6, with a tentative D call TRBD1 (6 bases). Between the trimmed V and J ends, which lost 3 bases and 4 bases, there was a span of 10 bases. CDR1 and CDR2 (germline): ENHRY, SYGVKD. The CDR3 runs 15 residues. As DNA, the CDR3 is TGTGCCATCAGTGACTCAGGGGCAGGGGCCAACGTCCTGACTTTC. Translation gives CAISDSGAGANVLTF.

The chain employs TRBV19 and TRBJ1-1; a possible D gene is TRBD1 (6 bases). Trimming removed 10 bases at V and 1 base at J, with 25 bases between. Germline-derived CDR1 and CDR2 are LNHDA and SQIVND (reference sequence). The length of the CDR3 is 17 residues. CDR3 residues: CATSVWGRGSRNTEAFF. Written as DNA, the CDR3 is TGTGCCACCTCCGTTTGGGGCAGGGGCAGTCGGAACACTGAAGCTTTCTTT.

The chain carries TRBV6-1 and TRBJ2-7, with a possible D match to TRBD2 (5 bases). Trimming stripped 1 base from V and 9 bases from J, with 13 bases between. CDR1 and CDR2 from the germline V gene are MNHNS and SASEGT. The CDR3 has 13 residues. CDR3 amino acids: CASSEGEVGGQYF. Here the CDR3 DNA reads TGTGCCAGCAGTGAAGGAGAGGTCGGAGGGCAGTACTTC.

The chain links TRBV7-9 to TRBJ1-5; perhaps TRBD1 as D (6 bases). The length of the CDR3 is 14 residues. CDR1 SEHNR and CDR2 FQNEAQ come from the germline V gene (reference sequence). The V end was cut by 4 bases, the J end by 4 bases, with 11 bases between. DNA of the CDR3: TGTGCCAGCAGCTCATGGACAGATAATCAGCCCCAGCATTTT. Protein sequence: CASSSWTDNQPQHF.

This sequence joins TRBV18 and TRBJ2-7; D remains ambiguous. Deletions cut 1 base from V and 3 bases from J, with 10 bases between. Germline-derived CDR1 and CDR2 are KGHSH and LQKENI. The CDR3 has 14 amino acids. The CDR3 loop is CASSPLSGFYEQYF. In nucleotides, the CDR3 is TGTGCCAGCTCACCACTTTCGGGTTTCTACGAGCAGTACTTC.